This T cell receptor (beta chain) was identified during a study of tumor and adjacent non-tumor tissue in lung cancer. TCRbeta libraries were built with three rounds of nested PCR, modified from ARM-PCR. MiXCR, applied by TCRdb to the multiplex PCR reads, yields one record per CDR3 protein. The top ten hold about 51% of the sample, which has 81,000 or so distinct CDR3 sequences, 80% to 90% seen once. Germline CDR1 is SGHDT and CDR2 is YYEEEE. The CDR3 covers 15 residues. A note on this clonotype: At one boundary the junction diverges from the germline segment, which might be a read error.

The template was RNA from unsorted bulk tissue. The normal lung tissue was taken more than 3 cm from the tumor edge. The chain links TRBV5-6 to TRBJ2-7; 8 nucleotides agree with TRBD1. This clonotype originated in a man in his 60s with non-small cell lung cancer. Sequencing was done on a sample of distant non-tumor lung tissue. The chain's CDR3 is CASSFVPGGGNEQYF. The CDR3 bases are TGCGCCAGCAGCTTCGTACCAGGGGGCGGGAACGAGCAGTACTTC.